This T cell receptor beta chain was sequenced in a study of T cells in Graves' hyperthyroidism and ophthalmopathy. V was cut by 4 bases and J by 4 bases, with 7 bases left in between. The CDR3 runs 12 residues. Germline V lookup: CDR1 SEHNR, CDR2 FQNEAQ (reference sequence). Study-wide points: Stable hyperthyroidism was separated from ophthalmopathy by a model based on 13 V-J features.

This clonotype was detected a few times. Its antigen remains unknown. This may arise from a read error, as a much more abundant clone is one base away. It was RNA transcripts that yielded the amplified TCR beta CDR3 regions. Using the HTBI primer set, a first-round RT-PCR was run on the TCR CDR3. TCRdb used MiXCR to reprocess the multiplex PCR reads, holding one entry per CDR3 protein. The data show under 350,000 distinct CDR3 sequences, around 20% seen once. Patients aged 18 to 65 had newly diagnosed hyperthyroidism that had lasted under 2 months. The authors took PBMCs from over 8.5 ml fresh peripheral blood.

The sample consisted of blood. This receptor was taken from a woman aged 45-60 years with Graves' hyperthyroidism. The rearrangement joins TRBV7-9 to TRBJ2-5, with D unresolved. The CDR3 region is CASSYSGETQYF. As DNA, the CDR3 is TGTGCCAGCAGCTACAGTGGAGAGACCCAGTACTTC.